This T cell receptor beta chain is from a study of shared clonotypes between healthy human individuals. For the study at large: Researchers drew samples from two women and a few men aged 18 to 49. Study outcomes and limitations: It was observed that roughly 5.5% of naive CD4 clonotypes were shared across several donors.

Comment on this clone: The antigen is undetermined.

Original processing notes: ImmunoSEQ supplied junction-only sequences lacking quality scores, so filtering was different. Some clones are missing from TCRdb's copy, which holds only in-frame ones; the method was immunoSEQ multiplex PCR. That table supplies the V and J calls and clone size; D and trimming were determined from the DNA. The data contain roughly 2.4 million clones, nearly 97% of them singletons. None of the donors, who were healthy HIV-negative adults, had recently had acute infections or vaccinations. The clonotype comes from a man younger than 30 in good health. The sequencing sample was made of naive CD4+ T cells sorted from blood. Subset: CD45RA+ positively selected.

CDR3 sequence: CASSAADRGRTDTQYF. DNA for the CDR3: TGTGCCAGTAGTGCCGCGGACAGGGGGAGAACAGATACGCAGTATTTT. V gene TRBV19 combines with J gene TRBJ2-3; 10 positions agree with TRBD1. V was clipped by 5 bases and J by 3 bases; unmatched bases: 8. Germline lookup yields CDR1 LNHDA and CDR2 SQIVND (reference sequence). This CDR3 has 16 amino acids.